This T cell receptor beta chain emerged from a study of blood T cell repertoires in COVID-19 (dated by TCRdb to 2018 to 2021). Study-level background: The collaborator samples originated in the United States, Italy and Spain and spanned the acute and convalescent phases of COVID-19. The material from the prospective study consisted of cDNA or gDNA derived from T cells, B-cell-depleted T cells, or PBMCs. Deeply sampled blood TCRbeta repertoires from subjects exposed to, actively infected with, or recovered from COVID-19 were included in the dataset. The repertoires were released in a freely available public database intended as a resource for research on the immune response to SARS-CoV-2. Samples were obtained from the ongoing ImmuneRACE study (first 160 participants) and from 1,254 subjects provided by 6 global collaborators. Nearly every sample came with metadata listing a de-identified subject ID, COVID-19 status, age in years and sex. Where HLA class I and class II types were available, the types were taken from metadata supplied by the sample provider, not from assay-based typing. What the research found in general, with its limitations: Clinical and demographic metadata were provided uncurated, with the amount varying by source and participant.

Enrolling through a virtual design, the prospective study's participants ranged in age from roughly 18 to 89 years and lived across 24 United States geographic areas. Cohort assignment in the prospective study relied on participant-reported clinical history from a screening survey and a study questionnaire. Recovered participants in ImmuneRACE Cohort 3 were defined as having two consecutive negative NP/OP PCR tests, clearance from a healthcare professional, or resolution of symptoms. Mobile phlebotomists in the prospective study collected whole blood, serum and a nasopharyngeal or oropharyngeal swab from every participant. Participants in the prospective study had the option to provide additional blood draws and questionnaires over a 2-month period. Before DNA extraction, prospective study blood samples were shipped either frozen or at room temperature. The immunoSEQ Assay, a bias-controlled multiplex PCR, was used to amplify TCRbeta CDR3 regions from genomic DNA. The original methods were these. The number of nucleated cells in each sample was estimated by amplification of reference gene primers within the assay. To quantify the absolute abundance of each unique TCRbeta CDR3 rearrangement, sequence reads were collapsed and filtered. For each sample, productive Simpson clonality was calculated by taking the square root of Simpson's diversity index across productive rearrangements. TCRdb re-hosts the immuneACCESS table, in-frame sequences only. Its copies lack some clones; in the studies checked, an unresolved V gene accounts for under half of them, and the cause for the rest is not known. The DNA was the basis for D and trimming; V, J and clone size are from that table. The sample records 250,000 or so clones, 80% to 85% of which are singletons. Around 3.6% of the sample belongs to the ten largest clones.

About this clone: The antigen it binds to is not known. The record has no base qualities; no much larger clone is one base away.

Reading from cysteine to phenylalanine, the CDR3 counts 14 amino acids. This entry keeps only the CDR3 DNA: 42 bases, framed from base 1. Relative to germline, V is 1 base shorter and J is 13 bases shorter, with 18 bases between their ends. In the germline V gene, CDR1 corresponds to LGHNT and CDR2 to FRNRAP. This TCR derives from a man aged 45-60 years who had recovered from COVID-19. What was sequenced was PBMCs or T cells enriched from blood (not recorded which). The rearrangement joined TRBV12-5 to TRBJ2-3, with a tentative D gene TRBD2 over 8 matching bases. This receptor carries the CDR3 CASGLEATGGGKYF. The DNA is as follows: TGTGCTAGTGGTTTGGAAGCTACGGGAGGGGGCAAGTATTTT.